This TCR beta chain was found in a study of T cells after yellow fever vaccination. Regarding this clonotype: The antigen is undetermined.

Study conclusions and caveats: Some clonotypes were seen in both the CD4 and the CD8 compartments. These made up a small share and likely arose from convergent recombination. Post-booster samples contained most primary-vaccination clones (approximately 95% CD4, about 90% CD8).

CDR1 and CDR2 (germline): SGHAT, FQNNGV. The CDR3 covers 16 residues. V was clipped by 1 base and J by 2 bases, with 12 bases between them. Each CDR3 protein gets one entry after TCRdb re-called the 5' RACE reads with MiXCR. The repertoire holds 120,000 or so distinct CDR3 sequences, with approximately 16% as singletons. The genes are TRBV11-2 and TRBJ2-1, with a weak D call TRBD2 (6 bases). The receptor was derived from a young man who received the YFV17D yellow fever vaccine. The sample here was CD8+ T cells sorted from PBMCs, taken 5 days after the yellow fever booster vaccination. The CDR3 DNA reads TGTGCCAGCAGCTTAGGCGGGACGAAACCCTACAATGAGCAGTTCTTC. This codes for CASSLGGTKPYNEQFF.